This TCR beta chain was sequenced in a study of T cell repertoires in cytomegalovirus infection. On the study more broadly: Selected CMV epitopes included recently identified HLA-C-restricted ones as well as well-studied HLA-B-restricted ones.

On this clonotype itself: Its antigen is as yet unknown.

TCRdb reprocessed the reads with MiXCR, giving one entry per CDR3 protein. Here the sample spans approximately 310,000 distinct CDR3 sequences, approximately 25% being singletons. This TCR was recovered from a human donor in good health (CMV status not recorded). Some clones in this sample may be carry-over from other donors' samples. The sequenced sample was cultured PBMCs, obtained from culture after CMV antigen stimulation.

CDR3 DNA: TGTGCCAGTAGTATTTTTGGCCTTATCGCTGGAAACACCATATATTTT. Amino acid sequence: CASSIFGLIAGNTIYF. The rearrangement uses TRBV19 and TRBJ1-3; D gene ambiguous. The CDR3 contains 16 residues. V was pared by 3 bases and J by 2 bases, with 14 bases between. Looked up from germline, CDR1 is LNHDA and CDR2 is SQIVND (reference sequence). The complete variable domain, with remaining parts taken from reference TRBV19 and TRBJ1-3, reads DGGITQSPKYLFRKEGQNVTLSCEQNLNHDAMYWYRQDPGQGLRLIYYSQIVNDFQKGDIAEGYSVSREKKESFPLTVTSAQKNPTAFYLCASSIFGLIAGNTIYFGEGSWLTVV.